Listed below are T cell receptor beta chains from one sample, sequenced in a study of radiotherapy plus CTLA-4 blockade in lung cancer. Repertoires were generated with immunoSEQ multiplex PCR, while TCRdb's copy carries only in-frame clones and drops some. Among tens of thousands of clones listed, roughly 76% were seen once. Sequenced material: peripheral blood, taken from a patient treated with radiotherapy plus ipilimumab. These receptor sequences come from a human donor with non-small cell lung cancer whose response to radiotherapy plus ipilimumab could not be evaluated. Some clones in this sample may be carry-over from other donors' samples. CDR3s include the opening cysteine and the closing phenylalanine or tryptophan. The D gene is left open where the match is weak. Clone size is not always given. Where it is, it says once, few, many or a class for expanded clones.

CDR3aa: CASSSLGLLHGELFF
CDR3nt: TGCGCCAGCAGCTCGCTGGGACTTCTCCACGGGGAGCTGTTTTTT
j_gene: TRBJ2-2
d_gene: NA
v_gene: TRBV5-1
abundance: NA

CDR3aa: CASSLGGHLNNSPLHF
CDR3nt: TGCGCCAGCAGCTTGGGGGGACATCTTAATAATTCACCCCTCCACTTT
j_gene: TRBJ1-6
d_gene: NA
v_gene: TRBV5-1
abundance: NA

CDR3aa: CASSLTGLSGNTIYF
CDR3nt: TGTGCCAGCAGCTTGACAGGGCTCTCTGGAAACACCATATATTTT
j_gene: TRBJ1-3
d_gene: TRBD1
v_gene: TRBV7-2
abundance: once

CDR3aa: CASSDAGSYEQYF
CDR3nt: TGTGCCAGCAGTGACGCAGGCTCCTACGAGCAGTACTTC
j_gene: TRBJ2-7
d_gene: NA
v_gene: TRBV2
abundance: NA

CDR3aa: CASSPLPTENTEAFF
CDR3nt: TGTGCCAGCAGTCCGCTCCCCACTGAGAACACTGAAGCTTTCTTT
j_gene: TRBJ1-1
d_gene: NA
v_gene: TRBV27
abundance: many

CDR3aa: CSVAIGQNYGYTF
CDR3nt: TGCAGCGTTGCAATTGGACAGAACTATGGCTACACCTTC
j_gene: TRBJ1-2
d_gene: NA
v_gene: TRBV29-1
abundance: NA

CDR3aa: CASSPVAGGPYEQYF
CDR3nt: TGTGCCAGCTCACCTGTAGCGGGGGGGCCCTACGAGCAGTACTTC
j_gene: TRBJ2-7
d_gene: TRBD2
v_gene: TRBV18
abundance: once

CDR3aa: CASSLRQAYEQYF
CDR3nt: TGTGCCAGCAGTTTACGACAGGCTTACGAGCAGTACTTC
j_gene: TRBJ2-7
d_gene: NA
v_gene: TRBV28
abundance: NA

CDR3aa: CASSQVWSGRGEKLFF
CDR3nt: TGCGCCAGCAGCCAAGTATGGTCAGGGAGGGGTGAAAAACTGTTTTTT
j_gene: TRBJ1-4
d_gene: NA
v_gene: TRBV4-3
abundance: NA

CDR3aa: CASSLEGRGSYEQYF
CDR3nt: TGTGCCAGCAGCTTAGAAGGAAGGGGTTCCTACGAGCAGTACTTC
j_gene: TRBJ2-7
d_gene: NA
v_gene: TRBV11-2
abundance: NA

CDR3aa: CASSLATTSPTSEQYF
CDR3nt: TGTGCCAGCAGCTTAGCGACAACCTCCCCCACTAGTGAGCAGTACTTC
j_gene: TRBJ2-7
d_gene: NA
v_gene: TRBV7-2
abundance: NA

CDR3aa: CASSLGVGAEGDTQYF
CDR3nt: TGTGCCAGCAGCTTGGGGGTGGGGGCCGAGGGAGATACGCAGTATTTT
j_gene: TRBJ2-3
d_gene: NA
v_gene: TRBV7-3
abundance: NA

CDR3aa: CASSWTFSGANVLTF
CDR3nt: TGTGCCAGCAGTTGGACATTCTCTGGGGCCAACGTCCTGACTTTC
j_gene: TRBJ2-6
d_gene: NA
v_gene: TRBV28
abundance: NA

CDR3aa: CASSQAGGAVRGETQYF
CDR3nt: TGTGCCAGCAGCCAAGCGGGAGGAGCGGTTCGGGGGGAGACCCAGTACTTC
j_gene: TRBJ2-5
d_gene: TRBD2
v_gene: TRBV4-2
abundance: once

CDR3aa: CASSQGTPSREQYF
CDR3nt: TGTGCCAGCAGCCAAGGAACACCCTCGCGGGAGCAGTACTTC
j_gene: TRBJ2-7
d_gene: NA
v_gene: TRBV4-2
abundance: NA

CDR3aa: CASSVAGTLGGYGYTF
CDR3nt: TGTGCCAGCAGTGTCGCCGGGACCCTCGGGGGTTATGGCTACACCTTC
j_gene: TRBJ1-2
d_gene: NA
v_gene: TRBV6-1
abundance: few

CDR3aa: CASSLTGRYEQYF
CDR3nt: TGTGCCAGCAGTTTAACAGGGCGATACGAGCAGTACTTC
j_gene: TRBJ2-7
d_gene: NA
v_gene: TRBV27
abundance: NA

CDR3aa: CASTGQGKTQYF
CDR3nt: TGTGCCTCCACAGGACAGGGAAAGACCCAGTACTTC
j_gene: TRBJ2-5
d_gene: TRBD1
v_gene: TRBV10-3
abundance: NA

CDR3aa: CSVEQGSNTEAFF
CDR3nt: TGCAGCGTTGAACAGGGGTCGAACACTGAAGCTTTCTTT
j_gene: TRBJ1-1
d_gene: NA
v_gene: TRBV29-1
abundance: NA

CDR3aa: CASNRREANSPLHF
CDR3nt: TGTGCCAGCAACCGTCGGGAAGCGAATTCCCCCCTCCACTTT
j_gene: TRBJ1-6
d_gene: NA
v_gene: TRBV6-5
abundance: NA

CDR3aa: CASSLDQGNTEAFF
CDR3nt: TGCGCCAGCAGCTTGGACCAGGGCAACACTGAAGCTTTCTTT
j_gene: TRBJ1-1
d_gene: NA
v_gene: TRBV5-1
abundance: NA

CDR3aa: CASSLDVFPGYGYTF
CDR3nt: TGTGCCAGCAGCTTGGATGTGTTCCCCGGCTATGGCTACACCTTC
j_gene: TRBJ1-2
d_gene: NA
v_gene: TRBV5-6
abundance: NA

CDR3aa: CASSQGVSYEQYF
CDR3nt: TGTGCCAGCAGTCAGGGGGTTTCCTACGAGCAGTACTTC
j_gene: TRBJ2-7
d_gene: TRBD1
v_gene: TRBV27
abundance: NA

CDR3aa: CASRAPEEFQETQYF
CDR3nt: TGCGCCAGCAGAGCCCCTGAAGAGTTCCAAGAGACCCAGTACTTC
j_gene: TRBJ2-5
d_gene: NA
v_gene: TRBV10-1
abundance: NA

CDR3aa: CASRSTEVEQFF
CDR3nt: TGTGCCAGCAGATCGACAGAGGTTGAGCAGTTCTTC
j_gene: TRBJ2-1
d_gene: NA
v_gene: TRBV6-5
abundance: few

CDR3aa: CASSKDLGLETFF
CDR3nt: TGTGCCAGTAGTAAGGATTTAGGACTCGAAACTTTCTTT
j_gene: TRBJ1-1
d_gene: NA
v_gene: TRBV19
abundance: NA

CDR3aa: CASSLDPSGGAWNEQFF
CDR3nt: TGCGCCAGCAGCTTGGATCCTAGCGGGGGGGCTTGGAATGAGCAGTTCTTC
j_gene: TRBJ2-1
d_gene: TRBD2
v_gene: TRBV5-1
abundance: once

CDR3aa: CASSHLDSAGSYEQYF
CDR3nt: TGCGCCAGCAGCCACCTGGACAGCGCGGGCTCCTACGAGCAGTACTTC
j_gene: TRBJ2-7
d_gene: NA
v_gene: TRBV4-1
abundance: NA

CDR3aa: CASSPLRDRAYEQYF
CDR3nt: TGTGCCAGCAGCCCTCTCCGGGACAGGGCCTACGAGCAGTACTTC
j_gene: TRBJ2-7
d_gene: TRBD1
v_gene: TRBV4-2
abundance: NA

CDR3aa: CASSRGRDSHGYTF
CDR3nt: TGTGCCAGCAGCCGAGGGCGGGATTCCCATGGCTACACCTTC
j_gene: TRBJ1-2
d_gene: NA
v_gene: TRBV7-9
abundance: few

CDR3aa: CASSPGRGVAEAFF
CDR3nt: TGTGCCAGCTCACCAGGCAGGGGGGTAGCTGAAGCTTTCTTT
j_gene: TRBJ1-1
d_gene: TRBD1
v_gene: TRBV18
abundance: NA

CDR3aa: CASSSRQGGETQYF
CDR3nt: TGCGCCAGCAGCTCAAGACAGGGGGGAGAGACCCAGTACTTC
j_gene: TRBJ2-5
d_gene: TRBD1
v_gene: TRBV5-1
abundance: few

CDR3aa: CSGRTSGGRGNEQFF
CDR3nt: TGCAGCGGCCGGACTAGCGGGGGGCGAGGCAATGAGCAGTTCTTC
j_gene: TRBJ2-1
d_gene: TRBD2
v_gene: TRBV29-1
abundance: NA

CDR3aa: CASSLAGGTVNEKLFF
CDR3nt: TGCGCCAGCAGCTTGGCCGGGGGAACAGTAAATGAAAAACTGTTTTTT
j_gene: TRBJ1-4
d_gene: NA
v_gene: TRBV5-1
abundance: NA

CDR3aa: CASSLAGDQPQHF
CDR3nt: TGCGCCAGCAGCTTGGCAGGGGATCAGCCCCAGCATTTT
j_gene: TRBJ1-5
d_gene: NA
v_gene: TRBV5-1
abundance: NA

CDR3aa: CASSQGAARYEQYF
CDR3nt: TGTGCCAGTTCTCAGGGGGCAGCGCGGTACGAGCAGTACTTC
j_gene: TRBJ2-7
d_gene: TRBD1
v_gene: TRBV6-1
abundance: once

CDR3aa: CASTRGAGGSYEQYF
CDR3nt: TGTGCCAGCACCCGGGGAGCGGGGGGCTCCTACGAGCAGTACTTC
j_gene: TRBJ2-7
d_gene: TRBD2
v_gene: TRBV2
abundance: NA

CDR3aa: CASSTATPGWDTQYF
CDR3nt: TGTGCCAGTAGTACCGCCACCCCAGGGTGGGATACGCAGTATTTT
j_gene: TRBJ2-3
d_gene: NA
v_gene: TRBV19
abundance: NA

CDR3aa: CASSSGLNYGYTF
CDR3nt: TGTGCCAGCAGCTCCGGACTAAACTATGGCTACACCTTC
j_gene: TRBJ1-2
d_gene: NA
v_gene: TRBV27
abundance: NA

CDR3aa: CASSLAGTGVYEQYF
CDR3nt: TGCGCCAGCAGCTTGGCTGGGACAGGGGTCTACGAGCAGTACTTC
j_gene: TRBJ2-7
d_gene: TRBD1
v_gene: TRBV5-1
abundance: NA

CDR3aa: CASSPTGGSTDTQYF
CDR3nt: TGCGCCAGCAGTCCGACGGGGGGTAGCACAGATACGCAGTATTTT
j_gene: TRBJ2-3
d_gene: TRBD2
v_gene: TRBV5-1
abundance: NA

CDR3aa: CASSPLGGPGSPLHF
CDR3nt: TGCGCCAGCAGCCCCCTCGGGGGGCCAGGTTCACCCCTCCACTTT
j_gene: TRBJ1-6
d_gene: NA
v_gene: TRBV4-1
abundance: NA

CDR3aa: CASSPFGQGANEQYF
CDR3nt: TGTGCCAGCAGTCCTTTCGGGCAGGGGGCGAACGAGCAGTACTTC
j_gene: TRBJ2-7
d_gene: TRBD1
v_gene: TRBV27
abundance: NA

CDR3aa: CASSFDRGPEAFF
CDR3nt: TGTGCCAGCAGCTTTGACAGGGGCCCTGAAGCTTTCTTT
j_gene: TRBJ1-1
d_gene: TRBD1
v_gene: TRBV5-4
abundance: NA

CDR3aa: CASSLGGVTDTQYF
CDR3nt: TGCGCCAGCAGCTTGGGGGGCGTCACAGATACGCAGTATTTT
j_gene: TRBJ2-3
d_gene: NA
v_gene: TRBV5-1
abundance: NA

CDR3aa: CASSFSGQGGLDGYTF
CDR3nt: TGCGCCAGCAGCTTTTCGGGGCAGGGAGGATTGGACGGCTACACCTTC
j_gene: TRBJ1-2
d_gene: NA
v_gene: TRBV5-1
abundance: NA

CDR3aa: CASSIGLATYEQYF
CDR3nt: TGTGCCAGTAGTATAGGGCTAGCGACCTACGAGCAGTACTTC
j_gene: TRBJ2-7
d_gene: NA
v_gene: TRBV19
abundance: NA

CDR3aa: CAIEKDRDSDTQYF
CDR3nt: TGTGCCATCGAGAAGGACAGGGATTCAGATACGCAGTATTTT
j_gene: TRBJ2-3
d_gene: TRBD1
v_gene: TRBV10-3
abundance: NA

CDR3aa: CASSTGGRDQPQHF
CDR3nt: TGTGCCAGTAGTACCGGGGGAAGGGATCAGCCCCAGCATTTT
j_gene: TRBJ1-5
d_gene: NA
v_gene: TRBV19
abundance: few

CDR3aa: CASSLRQANQPQHF
CDR3nt: TGTGCCAGCTCACTCAGACAGGCCAATCAGCCCCAGCATTTT
j_gene: TRBJ1-5
d_gene: NA
v_gene: TRBV18
abundance: NA

CDR3aa: CASSSDRGSGELFF
CDR3nt: TGTGCCAGCAGCTCCGACAGGGGCTCCGGGGAGCTGTTTTTT
j_gene: TRBJ2-2
d_gene: TRBD1
v_gene: TRBV11-2
abundance: NA

CDR3aa: CASSTPTGNGYTF
CDR3nt: TGTGCCAGCAGCACCCCGACAGGGAATGGCTACACCTTC
j_gene: TRBJ1-2
d_gene: TRBD1
v_gene: TRBV5-4
abundance: NA

CDR3aa: CASSFYGGNSPLHF
CDR3nt: TGTGCCAGCAGTTTTTATGGGGGGAATTCACCCCTCCACTTT
j_gene: TRBJ1-6
d_gene: NA
v_gene: TRBV27
abundance: NA

CDR3aa: CASSLRLAGSYEQYF
CDR3nt: TGTGCCAGCAGTTTAAGGCTAGCGGGGTCCTACGAGCAGTACTTC
j_gene: TRBJ2-7
d_gene: TRBD2
v_gene: TRBV27
abundance: NA

CDR3aa: CASSLRGPNEKLFF
CDR3nt: TGTGCCAGCAGCTTGCGAGGGCCGAATGAAAAACTGTTTTTT
j_gene: TRBJ1-4
d_gene: NA
v_gene: TRBV5-6
abundance: few

CDR3aa: CASSQGGNTQYF
CDR3nt: TGTGCCAGCAGCCAAGGCGGGAATACGCAGTATTTT
j_gene: TRBJ2-3
d_gene: NA
v_gene: TRBV14
abundance: NA

CDR3aa: CASSAQEINQPQHF
CDR3nt: TGTGCCAGCAGCGCACAGGAAATCAATCAGCCCCAGCATTTT
j_gene: TRBJ1-5
d_gene: NA
v_gene: TRBV5-6
abundance: NA

CDR3aa: CASSTSYEQYF
CDR3nt: TGTGCCAGCAGTACATCTTACGAGCAGTACTTC
j_gene: TRBJ2-7
d_gene: NA
v_gene: TRBV6-5
abundance: NA

CDR3aa: CASSIDRAGYTF
CDR3nt: TGTGCCAGCAGCATTGACAGGGCTGGCTACACCTTC
j_gene: TRBJ1-2
d_gene: TRBD1
v_gene: TRBV6-1
abundance: NA

CDR3aa: CASSLGGGNQPQHF
CDR3nt: TGTGCCAGCAGCCTCGGAGGGGGCAATCAGCCCCAGCATTTT
j_gene: TRBJ1-5
d_gene: NA
v_gene: TRBV5-4
abundance: NA